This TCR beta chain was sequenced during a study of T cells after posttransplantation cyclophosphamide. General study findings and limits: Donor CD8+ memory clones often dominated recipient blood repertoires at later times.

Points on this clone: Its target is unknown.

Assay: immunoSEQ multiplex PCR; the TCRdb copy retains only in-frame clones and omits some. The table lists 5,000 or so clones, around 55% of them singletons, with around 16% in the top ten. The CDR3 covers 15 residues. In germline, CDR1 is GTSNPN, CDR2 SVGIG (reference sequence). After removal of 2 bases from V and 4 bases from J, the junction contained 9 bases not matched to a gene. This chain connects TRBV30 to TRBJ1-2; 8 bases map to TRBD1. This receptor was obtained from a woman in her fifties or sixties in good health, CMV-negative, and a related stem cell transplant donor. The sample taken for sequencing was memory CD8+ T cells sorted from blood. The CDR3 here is CAWSTWTGSVYGYTF. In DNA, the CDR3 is TGTGCCTGGAGTACGTGGACAGGGTCTGTCTATGGCTACACCTTC.